The source of this T cell receptor (beta chain) is a study of blood T cell repertoires in COVID-19. This CDR3 comprises 14 residues. CDR1 is SQVTM and CDR2 is ANQGSEA in the germline V gene. The V gene lost 4 bases and the J gene lost 7 bases, with 19 bases spanning the gap. TCRdb's table, derived via immunoSEQ multiplex PCR, lists solely in-frame clones and lacks some. The table lists about 140,000 clones, 60% to 80% of them singletons. V usage is TRBV29-1 and J usage is TRBJ1-1, with D possibly TRBD1 on 5 matching bases. The source of this sequence is a woman between 45 and 65 years old who had recovered from COVID-19. What was sequenced was PBMCs or T cells enriched from blood (not recorded which). The CDR3 here is CSVGGAGNKDEAFF. CDR3 nucleotide sequence: TGCAGCGTTGGGGGTGCAGGGAATAAGGATGAAGCTTTCTTT.